Below are 30 T cell receptor beta chains sequenced from a single sample in a study of human T cells and chemical hapten exposure. Documented time point: patch test 3, about 24 weeks after DPC sensitization. This sample's treatment: therapeutic diphenylcyclopropenone sensitization with weekly scalp DPC. TCRdb re-analysed the RACE reads in MiXCR, keeping a single row per CDR3 protein. The repertoire has 97,000 or so distinct CDR3 sequences, less than 35% of them found once; the top ten carry about a tenth. This specimen was whole blood, taken in connection with sensitization to the hapten diphenylcyclopropenone (DPC). The source is a man aged 40-55 years with alopecia areata. Some clones in this sample may be carry-over from other donors' samples.

A few counts support this clonotype. The V gene is TRBV7-9, the J gene TRBJ2-3, with D possibly TRBD2 on 6 matching bases. Germline V CDR1 and CDR2: SEHNR, FQNEAQ (reference sequence). Trimming took off 3 bases at V and 9 bases at J, with 10 bases between the two ends. The length of the CDR3 is 12 residues. CDR3 in amino acids: CASSLGSGTQYF. The CDR3 bases are TGTGCCAGCAGCTTGGGTAGCGGCACGCAGTATTTT.

This clonotype was seen a handful of times. The rearrangement links TRBV7-9 to TRBJ2-4; D gene ambiguous. Per germline, CDR1 SEHNR and CDR2 FQNEAQ (reference sequence). This CDR3 spans 14 amino acids. V lost 4 bases and J lost 0, with 7 bases in between. The CDR3: CASSSTLAKNIQYF. CDR3 DNA sequence: TGTGCCAGCAGCTCGACACTAGCCAAAAACATTCAGTACTTC. The whole variable domain, filled in from reference TRBV7-9 and TRBJ2-4, reads DTGVSQNPRHKITKRGQNVTFRCDPISEHNRLYWYRQTLGQGPEFLTYFQNEAQLEKSRLLSDRFSAERPKGSFSTLEIQRTEQGDSAMYLCASSSTLAKNIQYFGAGTRLSVL.

This clonotype was detected only a few times. This chain links TRBV2 with TRBJ1-1; a possible D gene is TRBD1 (6 bases). Germline lookup yields CDR1 SNHLY and CDR2 FYNNEI. V was clipped by 7 bases and J by 11 bases, with 17 bases between them. The CDR3 has 12 amino acids. CDR3 residues: CASNGGANLAFF. Written as DNA, the CDR3 is TGTGCCAGCAACGGGGGGGCGAATCTGGCTTTCTTT.

This chain joins TRBV28 and TRBJ1-2; TRBD1 matches 10 bases. This CDR3 comprises 14 residues. V lost 6 bases, J lost 6 bases, and 7 bases stayed unmatched. Germline values: CDR1 MDHEN, CDR2 SYDVKM. The CDR3 DNA reads as TGTGCCAGCAGGGGGGGGGACAGGGGTGATGGCTACACCTTC. This codes for CASRGGDRGDGYTF.

This clonotype has only a few counts. CDR3 DNA sequence: TGTGCCAGCAGCTTAGAAGCTCATGCTTACAATGAGCAGTTCTTC. As protein: CASSLEAHAYNEQFF. The chain is built from TRBV7-9 and TRBJ2-1; D gene ambiguous. CDR1 is SEHNR, CDR2 FQNEAQ, per germline (reference sequence). This CDR3 has 15 residues. The V and J ends lost 1 base and 4 bases respectively, with 11 bases between them.

The chain uses TRBV4-1 and TRBJ2-7, with D possibly being TRBD2 (5 bases). This CDR3 has 14 residues. Germline V gene data show CDR1 as MGHRA and CDR2 as YSYEKL. With 4 bases removed from V and 2 bases from J, the gap between germline ends came to 12 bases. The CDR3 DNA sequence: TGCGCCAGCAGCCCAGGACTGGGCCCCTACGAGCAGTACTTC. This sequence encodes CASSPGLGPYEQYF.

V gene TRBV6-5 combines with J gene TRBJ2-1; D might be TRBD2 (6 bases). The ends were cut back, 9 bases at V and 7 bases at J, with 25 bases in the middle. The CDR3 covers 16 residues. In germline, CDR1 is MNHEY, CDR2 SVGAGI. The CDR3 sequence: CASSLDGGGSANEQFF. CDR3 bases: TGTGCCAGTTCCCTAGATGGGGGAGGTAGCGCGAATGAGCAGTTCTTC.

This clonotype has a handful of counts. This sequence joins TRBV29-1 and TRBJ2-7; 8 bases are shared with TRBD1. Germline trimming cut 5 bases from V and 2 bases from J; bases unmatched to any gene: 5. Germline V gives CDR1 SQVTM, CDR2 ANQGSEA. This CDR3 has 13 amino acids. This chain's CDR3 is CSVLSGGPYEQYF. In nucleotides, the CDR3 is TGCAGCGTTTTATCAGGGGGCCCCTACGAGCAGTACTTC.

As regards this clonotype: This clone may be a read error of a much larger clone one base away. V is TRBV18 and J is TRBJ1-5, with 8 bases aligning to TRBD1. V lost 3 bases and J lost 3; bases outside the gene matches: 1. CDR3 length: 14 residues. The V gene's germline CDR1 is KGHSH and CDR2 LQKENI. The CDR3 DNA reads TGTGCCAGCTCACCGACAGGGGACAATCAGCCCCAGCATTTT. Its translation: CASSPTGDNQPQHF.

The table lists this clonotype with many counts. The chain has TRBV20-1 and TRBJ2-5; 10 nucleotides align to TRBD2. Trimming at V came to 0 bases and at J to 0 bases, leaving 16 bases not matched to a gene. Germline V gene data show CDR1 as DFQATT and CDR2 as SNEGSKA (reference sequence). This CDR3 is 20 amino acids long. The CDR3 DNA follows: TGCAGTGCTAGAGATTTACTCCAGCGGGAGGGAAACCAGTACCAAGAGACCCAGTACTTC. It translates to CSARDLLQREGNQYQETQYF.

This chain connects TRBV20-1 to TRBJ2-7, with no clear D. Looked up from germline, CDR1 is DFQATT and CDR2 is SNEGSKA (reference sequence). The CDR3 extends over 16 amino acids. Deletions cut 0 bases from V and 2 bases from J, with 17 bases between. DNA of the CDR3: TGCAGTGCTAGAGATACCGGTAGGGCGGTTACCTACGAGCAGTACTTC. As protein: CSARDTGRAVTYEQYF.

The chain is built from TRBV12-3 or TRBV12-4 and TRBJ2-5; D gene uncertain. Deletions cut 2 bases from V and 0 bases from J, with 10 bases between. This CDR3 has 15 residues. The CDR3 reads CASSLSRQNQETQYF. The DNA for the CDR3 is TGTGCCAGCAGTTTAAGCCGGCAGAACCAAGAGACCCAGTACTTC.

This clonotype was observed a single time. This chain uses TRBV14 with TRBJ2-1; 9 positions agree with TRBD2. Germline V gene sequence: CDR1 SGHDN, CDR2 FVKESK. The CDR3 spans 14 residues. After removal of 4 bases from V and 12 bases from J, the junction contained 10 bases not matched to a gene. This CDR3 is CASSPTGTSSRQFF. CDR3 DNA: TGTGCCAGCAGCCCCACCGGGACTAGCTCTCGGCAGTTCTTC.

This rearrangement joins TRBV7-6 to TRBJ2-7; D is unclear. Trimming took off 1 base at V and 7 bases at J, with 5 bases between the two ends. The CDR3 has 11 amino acids. Germline assignment: CDR1 SGHVS and CDR2 FNYEAQ. CDR3 DNA: TGTGCCAGCAGCTTAGTGGGAGAGCAGTACTTC. It is translated as CASSLVGEQYF. Variable domain in full (rest from reference TRBV7-6 and TRBJ2-7): GAGVSQSPRYKVTKRGQDVALRCDPISGHVSLYWYRQALGQGPEFLTYFNYEAQQDKSGLPNDRFSAERPEGSISTLTIQRTEQRDSAMYRCASSLVGEQYFGPGTRLTVT.

There are a few counts of this clonotype. The genes are TRBV7-2 and TRBJ2-1, with D possibly matching TRBD1 (6 bases). Germline values: CDR1 SGHTA, CDR2 FQGNSA. With 5 bases removed from V and 0 bases from J, the gap between germline ends came to 11 bases. The CDR3 sequence is 15 residues long. The CDR3, as DNA: TGTGCCAGCAGCCTACAGGGCGGCTCCTACAATGAGCAGTTCTTC. Translation: CASSLQGGSYNEQFF.

The chain uses TRBV11-2 and TRBJ2-3; D might be TRBD2 (5 bases). Germline V lookup: CDR1 SGHAT, CDR2 FQNNGV. The CDR3 covers 15 residues. V lost 4 bases and J 2 bases, leaving 13 bases between the germline ends. The CDR3 nucleotides read TGTGCCAGCAGCTCGATCAGCGGACCCACAGATACGCAGTATTTT. Translation: CASSSISGPTDTQYF.

V is TRBV20-1 and J is TRBJ1-5; perhaps TRBD1 as D (5 bases). The CDR3 sequence is 13 residues long. V was pared by 2 bases and J by 7 bases, with 12 bases between. Germline-derived CDR1 and CDR2 are DFQATT and SNEGSKA (reference sequence). The CDR3 nucleotides read TGCAGTGCTAGACAGGGAGGAGGCCAGCCCCAGCATTTT. Protein: CSARQGGGQPQHF.

The sample holds many counts of this clonotype. At one end, the junction sequence differs from germline, possibly due to a read error. J is TRBJ1-1 and V is TRBV2; D remains unclear. The CDR3 totals 11 residues. Germline V gene data show CDR1 as SNHLY and CDR2 as FYNNEI. CDR3 coding DNA: TGTGCCAGCAGTGAAGCCCGACCTATCCACTTT. Translation: CASSEARPIHF.

This clonotype showed up just a few times. The V and J genes are TRBV28 and TRBJ1-1; D possibly corresponds to TRBD1 (5 bases). The V end lost 3 bases, the J end lost 1 base, and 15 bases lay between the germline ends. CDR3 size: 16 residues. Per the germline V gene, CDR1 is MDHEN and CDR2 is SYDVKM. CDR3 DNA sequence: TGTGCCAGCAGTTTGCCCGGGGACGGAAAGAACACTGAAGCTTTCTTT. It is translated as CASSLPGDGKNTEAFF.

The chain links TRBV6-6 to TRBJ2-3, with 8 nucleotides matching TRBD1. The junction had 12 bases not matched to a gene; V was cut back by 6 bases and J by 4 bases. The CDR3 sequence is 16 residues long. The germline V gene has CDR1 MNHNY and CDR2 SVGAGI (reference sequence). The CDR3 coding sequence is TGTGCCAGCAGCCCCAGAGACCTACAGGGGGCAGATACGCAGTATTTT. This gives the protein CASSPRDLQGADTQYF.

This clonotype was observed a few times. V gene TRBV19 combines with J gene TRBJ1-2; TRBD1 is a possible D gene (5 bases). Trimming stripped 7 bases from V and 6 bases from J, with 15 bases between. The CDR3 loop spans 13 amino acids. Germline V gene data show CDR1 as LNHDA and CDR2 as SQIVND (reference sequence). For the CDR3, the DNA is TGTGCCAGTACTGGCAGGGCGGTTGATGGCTACACCTTC. Encoded protein: CASTGRAVDGYTF.

The gene calls are TRBV12-3 or TRBV12-4 and TRBJ1-5, with D perhaps TRBD1 (5 bases). The CDR3 loop spans 16 amino acids. Trimming stripped 6 bases from V and 5 bases from J, with 20 bases between. The DNA for the CDR3 is TGTGCCAGCAGCCCGGGGACCTCTCGGCCGGATCAGCCCCAGCATTTT. It yields the protein CASSPGTSRPDQPQHF.

J is TRBJ2-2 and V is TRBV7-2; 9 bases are shared with TRBD1. Trimming cost V 4 bases and J 5 bases; bases outside gene matches: 8. The length of the CDR3 is 16 residues. Germline loops: CDR1 SGHTA, CDR2 FQGNSA. The CDR3 nucleotides are TGTGCCAGCAGCTGGACGGACAGGGGAAAAACCGGGGAGCTGTTTTTT. Protein sequence: CASSWTDRGKTGELFF.

The rearrangement joins TRBV29-1 to TRBJ2-1, with D tentatively TRBD2 (6 bases). The CDR3 length is 15 residues. V lost 7 bases and J lost 1, with 17 bases in between. The V gene's germline CDR1 is SQVTM and CDR2 ANQGSEA. The CDR3 spells CSASVGGGSYNEQFF. The CDR3 DNA reads as TGCAGCGCTAGCGTTGGAGGAGGATCCTACAATGAGCAGTTCTTC.

The chain carries TRBV14 and TRBJ1-6; D remains ambiguous. This CDR3 contains 13 residues. With 5 bases removed from V and 6 bases from J, the gap between germline ends came to 8 bases. Germline V gene lookup returns CDR1 SGHDN and CDR2 FVKESK. Here the CDR3 reads CASSVTFNSPLHF. CDR3 nucleotide sequence: TGTGCCAGCAGCGTGACATTTAATTCACCCCTCCACTTT. The whole variable domain, remainder taken from reference TRBV14 and TRBJ1-6, is EAGVTQFPSHSVIEKGQTVTLRCDPISGHDNLYWYRRVMGKEIKFLLHFVKESKQDESGMPNNRFLAERTGGTYSTLKVQPAELEDSGVYFCASSVTFNSPLHFGNGTRLTVT.

This clonotype was counted a few times. The chain is built from TRBV11-2 and TRBJ2-3; D is perhaps TRBD2 (6 bases). Germline V gives CDR1 SGHAT, CDR2 FQNNGV. V gave up 1 base and J gave up 2 bases, with 16 bases separating them. The CDR3 is 17 residues long. CDR3: CASSLGNGDWPTDTQYF. The CDR3 nucleotides are TGTGCCAGCAGCTTAGGAAATGGGGACTGGCCCACAGATACGCAGTATTTT.

This sequence joins TRBV20-1 and TRBJ1-5, with TRBD1 matching over 7 bases. V shed 5 bases and J 2 bases; nucleotides not matched to a gene: 15. Germline values: CDR1 DFQATT, CDR2 SNEGSKA (reference sequence). The CDR3 spans 17 residues. The CDR3 loop reads CSAHDLQGPPGNQPQHF. In DNA, the CDR3 is TGCAGTGCTCACGACCTACAGGGGCCGCCAGGCAATCAGCCCCAGCATTTT.

This clonotype was counted only a few times. V and J are TRBV6-1 and TRBJ1-6; D not resolved. V was pared by 4 bases and J by 3 bases, with 10 bases between. CDR3 length: 15 residues. Germline values: CDR1 MNHNS, CDR2 SASEGT. The CDR3 is CASSAAEHYNSPLHF. The CDR3 DNA reads TGTGCCAGCAGTGCGGCAGAGCACTATAATTCACCCCTCCACTTT.

Written as DNA, the CDR3 is TGTGCCAGCAGCCAATCGGAATCGAGGCGTAGCAATCAGCCCCAGCATTTT. Protein: CASSQSESRRSNQPQHF. V gene TRBV16 combines with J gene TRBJ1-5; D call uncertain. V was pared by 0 bases and J by 0 bases, with 12 bases between. The CDR3 runs to 17 residues. The germline gives CDR1 KGHSY, CDR2 FQNENV.

This chain joins TRBV12-3 or TRBV12-4 and TRBJ1-2; possibly TRBD1 for D (6 bases). The CDR3 is made up of 14 amino acids. Trimming removed 4 bases at V and 4 bases at J, with 13 bases between. In DNA form, the CDR3 reads TGTGCCAGCAGTTCACAGGGAGGAGGCTATGGCTACACCTTC. Its protein product is CASSSQGGGYGYTF.